This T cell receptor beta chain was sequenced during a study of blood T cell repertoires in COVID-19. As regards this clone: Additional DNA sequences in this sample encode the identical CDR3.

The CDR3 loop spans 11 amino acids. The ends were cut back, 4 bases at V and 4 bases at J, with 5 bases in the middle. Here immunoSEQ multiplex PCR was the method, and the copy in TCRdb shows in-frame clones only, minus some. The sample yields under 350,000 clones, roughly 86% seen once. The sequence derives from an older woman who had recovered from COVID-19. The material sequenced was PBMCs or T cells enriched from blood (not recorded which). This chain links TRBV12-3 or TRBV12-4 with TRBJ2-7; D unclear. DNA for the CDR3: TGTGCCAGCAGTTCACTTTACGAGCAGTACTTC. Translation gives CASSSLYEQYF.